The clone carrying this TCR beta chain was observed at least ten times. The CDR3 loop spans 15 amino acids. Trimming cost V 5 bases and J 6 bases; bases outside gene matches: 12. The germline V gene encodes CDR1 SGHVS and CDR2 FNYEAQ. This entry belongs to a study of T cells in Graves' hyperthyroidism and ophthalmopathy. Researchers amplified the TCR beta CDR3 regions from RNA transcripts. Carried out on the TCR CDR3, a first-round RT-PCR used the HTBI primer set. TCRdb re-called the multiplex PCR reads through MiXCR, storing one row per CDR3 protein. The table records approximately 610,000 distinct CDR3 sequences, around 15% of them present only once.

The J gene is TRBJ2-7, the V gene TRBV7-6; 8 positions agree with TRBD2. Sequencing input: blood. This receptor was obtained from a woman aged 40 to 55 with Graves' ophthalmopathy. CDR3 bases: TGTGCCAGCAGCCCAACTAGCGGCCTTTTAGGCGAGCAGTACTTC. Protein sequence: CASSPTSGLLGEQYF.